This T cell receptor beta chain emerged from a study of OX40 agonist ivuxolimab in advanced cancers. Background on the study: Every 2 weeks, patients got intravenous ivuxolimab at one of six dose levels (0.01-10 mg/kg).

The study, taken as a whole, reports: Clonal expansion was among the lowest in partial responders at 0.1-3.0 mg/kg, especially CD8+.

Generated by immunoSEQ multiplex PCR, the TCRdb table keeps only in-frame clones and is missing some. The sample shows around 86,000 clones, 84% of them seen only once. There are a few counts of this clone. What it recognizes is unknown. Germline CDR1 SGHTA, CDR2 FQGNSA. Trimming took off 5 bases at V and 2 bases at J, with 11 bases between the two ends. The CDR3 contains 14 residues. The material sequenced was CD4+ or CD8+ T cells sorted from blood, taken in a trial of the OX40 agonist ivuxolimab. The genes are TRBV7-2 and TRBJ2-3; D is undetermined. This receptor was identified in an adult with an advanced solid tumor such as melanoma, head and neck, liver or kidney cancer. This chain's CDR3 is CASSPAGYTDTQYF. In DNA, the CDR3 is TGTGCCAGCAGCCCAGCCGGTTACACAGATACGCAGTATTTT. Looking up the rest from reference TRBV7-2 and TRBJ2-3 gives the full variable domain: GAGVSQSPSNKVTEKGKDVELRCDPISGHTALYWYRQSLGQGLEFLIYFQGNSAPDKSGLPSDRFSAERTGGSVSTLTIQRTQQEDSAVYLCASSPAGYTDTQYFGPGTRLTVL.